These T cell receptor beta chains were read from a single sample in a study of cytomegalovirus exposure and HLA in healthy donors. Repertoires were generated with immunoSEQ multiplex PCR, while TCRdb's copy carries only in-frame clones and drops some. The repertoire holds around 150,000 clones, with 80% as singletons. The sequencing input was PBMCs. These receptor sequences come from a man aged 50-59 years in good health and CMV-seronegative. The CDR3 runs from the conserved cysteine through the conserved F or W. Fields, in order: J gene, clone size, D gene, V gene, CDR3 protein, CDR3 DNA. A D gene is named only where the DNA matches it firmly. Some rows have no size entry. The others give once, few or many, or a class for an expanded clone.

j_gene: TRBJ2-7
abundance: once
d_gene: TRBD1
v_gene: TRBV7-9
CDR3aa: CASSPGQEPYEQYF
CDR3nt: TGTGCCAGCAGCCCCGGACAGGAACCCTACGAGCAGTACTTC

j_gene: TRBJ2-1
abundance: -
d_gene: TRBD2
v_gene: TRBV7-3
CDR3aa: CASSLKLAFYNEQFF
CDR3nt: TGTGCCAGCAGCTTAAAACTAGCGTTTTACAATGAGCAGTTCTTC

j_gene: TRBJ1-3
abundance: -
d_gene: -
v_gene: TRBV6-5
CDR3aa: CASSTLEHTIYF
CDR3nt: TGTGCCAGCAGTACTTTGGAGCACACCATATATTTT

j_gene: TRBJ1-5
abundance: -
d_gene: -
v_gene: TRBV2
CDR3aa: CASREERGQPQHF
CDR3nt: TGTGCCAGCAGAGAGGAGAGAGGTCAGCCCCAGCATTTT

j_gene: TRBJ1-4
abundance: few
d_gene: TRBD1
v_gene: TRBV29-1
CDR3aa: CSVEGTGVNEKLFF
CDR3nt: TGCAGCGTTGAAGGGACAGGGGTTAATGAAAAACTGTTTTTT

j_gene: TRBJ2-4
abundance: -
d_gene: -
v_gene: TRBV12-5
CDR3aa: CASGLGLEVYKNIQYF
CDR3nt: TGTGCTAGTGGACTCGGGTTGGAGGTGTACAAAAACATTCAGTACTTC

j_gene: TRBJ1-2
abundance: -
d_gene: -
v_gene: TRBV5-6
CDR3aa: CASRETAGTVYGYTF
CDR3nt: TGTGCCAGCAGGGAGACGGCCGGTACGGTTTACGGCTACACCTTC

j_gene: TRBJ2-5
abundance: -
d_gene: TRBD2
v_gene: TRBV7-2
CDR3aa: CASSAGTSVWYQETQYF
CDR3nt: TGTGCCAGCAGCGCAGGGACTAGCGTTTGGTACCAAGAGACCCAGTACTTC

j_gene: TRBJ2-4
abundance: -
d_gene: TRBD2
v_gene: TRBV11-2
CDR3aa: CASSLELAGGGNIQYF
CDR3nt: TGTGCCAGCAGCTTAGAACTAGCGGGGGGGGGAAACATTCAGTACTTC

j_gene: TRBJ2-5
abundance: -
d_gene: TRBD2
v_gene: TRBV27
CDR3aa: CASSPRTGTSGGAGETQYF
CDR3nt: TGTGCCAGCAGTCCCCGTACCGGGACTAGCGGGGGGGCAGGAGAGACCCAGTACTTC

j_gene: TRBJ2-1
abundance: -
d_gene: TRBD2
v_gene: TRBV4-1
CDR3aa: CASSSLSGGTLSKQFF
CDR3nt: TGCGCCAGCAGCTCCCTCAGCGGGGGTACCCTTTCTAAGCAGTTCTTC

j_gene: TRBJ1-2
abundance: -
d_gene: -
v_gene: TRBV6-6
CDR3aa: CASSYRGRGDNYGYTF
CDR3nt: TGTGCCAGCAGTTACCGCGGCAGGGGCGATAACTATGGCTACACCTTC

j_gene: TRBJ2-7
abundance: -
d_gene: TRBD2
v_gene: TRBV29-1
CDR3aa: CSAGGLAGGPSSYEQYF
CDR3nt: TGCAGCGCCGGGGGACTAGCGGGAGGGCCAAGCTCCTACGAGCAGTACTTC

j_gene: TRBJ2-5
abundance: -
d_gene: TRBD2
v_gene: TRBV27
CDR3aa: CASSSWTSGKETQYF
CDR3nt: TGTGCCAGCAGTTCCTGGACTAGCGGGAAAGAGACCCAGTACTTC

j_gene: TRBJ1-3
abundance: -
d_gene: -
v_gene: TRBV11-3
CDR3aa: CASSSPLGRGGNTIYF
CDR3nt: TGTGCCAGCAGCTCCCCCCTGGGCAGGGGTGGAAACACCATATATTTT

j_gene: TRBJ1-1
abundance: -
d_gene: TRBD1
v_gene: TRBV14
CDR3aa: CASSRYRGRTEAFF
CDR3nt: TGTGCCAGCAGCCGCTACAGGGGGCGAACTGAAGCTTTCTTT

j_gene: TRBJ1-1
abundance: -
d_gene: TRBD1
v_gene: TRBV29-1
CDR3aa: CSDMDRDARRAFF
CDR3nt: TGCAGTGACATGGACAGGGATGCTAGAAGAGCTTTCTTT

j_gene: TRBJ1-3
abundance: -
d_gene: -
v_gene: TRBV2
CDR3aa: CASTQLSGNTIYF
CDR3nt: TGTGCCAGCACACAGCTCTCTGGAAACACCATATATTTT

j_gene: TRBJ2-7
abundance: -
d_gene: -
v_gene: TRBV4-2
CDR3aa: CASSQDGLAEGYEQYF
CDR3nt: TGTGCCAGCAGCCAAGATGGGCTAGCCGAGGGCTACGAGCAGTACTTC

j_gene: TRBJ2-3
abundance: -
d_gene: -
v_gene: TRBV5-6
CDR3aa: CASSTDNGDTQYF
CDR3nt: TGTGCCAGCAGCACCGACAACGGAGATACGCAGTATTTT

j_gene: TRBJ2-7
abundance: -
d_gene: -
v_gene: TRBV2
CDR3aa: CASSAGTGAYEQYF
CDR3nt: TGTGCCAGCAGTGCCGGGACTGGTGCCTACGAGCAGTACTTC

j_gene: TRBJ2-2
abundance: -
d_gene: TRBD2
v_gene: TRBV25-1
CDR3aa: CASSEAGTMNTGELFF
CDR3nt: TGTGCCAGCAGTGAAGCGGGGACTATGAACACCGGGGAGCTGTTTTTT

j_gene: TRBJ2-7
abundance: once
d_gene: -
v_gene: TRBV6-5
CDR3aa: CASSYSIRAGTGEQYF
CDR3nt: TGTGCCAGCAGTTACTCGATAAGGGCAGGGACTGGCGAGCAGTACTTC

j_gene: TRBJ1-2
abundance: -
d_gene: -
v_gene: TRBV25-1
CDR3aa: CASSSQDRTRRGYTF
CDR3nt: TGTGCCAGCAGTTCCCAAGACAGGACCCGGCGGGGCTACACCTTC

j_gene: TRBJ2-7
abundance: -
d_gene: TRBD1
v_gene: TRBV2
CDR3aa: CASSDPTGVEQYF
CDR3nt: TGTGCCAGCAGTGATCCCACAGGGGTCGAGCAGTACTTC

j_gene: TRBJ2-1
abundance: -
d_gene: TRBD1
v_gene: TRBV27
CDR3aa: CASTTGTAYNEQFF
CDR3nt: TGTGCCAGCACAACCGGGACAGCCTACAATGAGCAGTTCTTC

j_gene: TRBJ2-3
abundance: -
d_gene: TRBD2
v_gene: TRBV19
CDR3aa: CASSIVAGGGYTDDTDTQYF
CDR3nt: TGTGCCAGTAGTATAGTGGCGGGCGGGGGTTATACTGACGACACAGATACGCAGTATTTT

j_gene: TRBJ2-5
abundance: -
d_gene: TRBD2
v_gene: TRBV5-6
CDR3aa: CASRWGGVSETQYF
CDR3nt: TGTGCCAGCAGGTGGGGGGGAGTCTCAGAGACCCAGTACTTC

j_gene: TRBJ2-5
abundance: few
d_gene: -
v_gene: TRBV7-2
CDR3aa: CASSLGTQKQETQYF
CDR3nt: TGTGCCAGCAGCTTAGGAACGCAGAAACAAGAGACCCAGTACTTC

j_gene: TRBJ1-5
abundance: -
d_gene: -
v_gene: TRBV5-4
CDR3aa: CASSPRQPQHF
CDR3nt: TGTGCCAGCAGCCCCAGACAGCCCCAGCATTTT

j_gene: TRBJ2-1
abundance: -
d_gene: -
v_gene: TRBV15
CDR3aa: CATSREADSSISSYNEQFF
CDR3nt: TGTGCCACCAGCAGAGAAGCGGACTCATCCATTAGCTCCTACAATGAGCAGTTCTTC

j_gene: TRBJ1-5
abundance: -
d_gene: -
v_gene: TRBV12-5
CDR3aa: CASGQGGQPQHF
CDR3nt: TGTGCTAGTGGACAGGGCGGTCAGCCCCAGCATTTT

j_gene: TRBJ1-3
abundance: -
d_gene: -
v_gene: TRBV30
CDR3aa: CAWSVQAGNTIYF
CDR3nt: TGTGCCTGGAGTGTACAAGCTGGAAACACCATATATTTT

j_gene: TRBJ1-6
abundance: -
d_gene: TRBD1
v_gene: TRBV5-4
CDR3aa: CASSPRGQPSPLHF
CDR3nt: TGTGCCAGCAGCCCCAGGGGGCAGCCATCACCCCTCCACTTT

j_gene: TRBJ1-1
abundance: -
d_gene: TRBD1
v_gene: TRBV7-9
CDR3aa: CASSLVRGQGASEAFF
CDR3nt: TGTGCCAGCAGCTTAGTAAGGGGACAGGGGGCATCTGAAGCTTTCTTT

j_gene: TRBJ1-3
abundance: -
d_gene: -
v_gene: TRBV7-9
CDR3aa: CASSSGSGNTIYF
CDR3nt: TGTGCCAGCAGCTCAGGGTCTGGAAACACCATATATTTT

j_gene: TRBJ2-3
abundance: few
d_gene: TRBD1
v_gene: TRBV5-1
CDR3aa: CASSTRSARQGDNTQYF
CDR3nt: TGCGCCAGCAGCACAAGAAGCGCGAGACAGGGGGATAATACGCAGTATTTT

j_gene: TRBJ1-1
abundance: -
d_gene: -
v_gene: TRBV7-9
CDR3aa: CASSSAGRENTEAFF
CDR3nt: TGTGCCAGCAGCTCGGCAGGGAGGGAGAACACTGAAGCTTTCTTT

j_gene: TRBJ2-3
abundance: -
d_gene: -
v_gene: TRBV30
CDR3aa: CAWGETRRSADTQYF
CDR3nt: TGTGCCTGGGGCGAGACTAGAAGGTCGGCAGATACGCAGTATTTT

j_gene: TRBJ2-5
abundance: few
d_gene: TRBD2
v_gene: TRBV11-2
CDR3aa: CASSSELAVGETQYF
CDR3nt: TGTGCCAGCAGCTCAGAACTAGCGGTTGGAGAGACCCAGTACTTC

j_gene: TRBJ2-7
abundance: -
d_gene: -
v_gene: TRBV6-5
CDR3aa: CASSYSGGVASYEQYF
CDR3nt: TGTGCCAGCAGTTACTCCGGAGGGGTGGCCTCCTACGAGCAGTACTTC

j_gene: TRBJ2-3
abundance: -
d_gene: TRBD2
v_gene: TRBV5-1
CDR3aa: CASSTDMTSGDTDTQYF
CDR3nt: TGCGCCAGCAGCACTGATATGACTAGCGGGGACACAGATACGCAGTATTTT

j_gene: TRBJ2-3
abundance: -
d_gene: TRBD2
v_gene: TRBV27
CDR3aa: CASTRRQRETDTQYF
CDR3nt: TGTGCCAGCACCCGAAGGCAGCGGGAGACAGATACGCAGTATTTT

j_gene: TRBJ2-5
abundance: -
d_gene: TRBD2
v_gene: TRBV5-1
CDR3aa: CASSPSGPQETQYF
CDR3nt: TGCGCCAGTAGTCCTAGCGGACCCCAAGAGACCCAGTACTTC

j_gene: TRBJ2-5
abundance: -
d_gene: TRBD2
v_gene: TRBV6-5
CDR3aa: CASKAAGGLETQYF
CDR3nt: TGTGCCAGCAAGGCAGCGGGGGGGCTTGAGACCCAGTACTTC

j_gene: TRBJ1-1
abundance: -
d_gene: -
v_gene: TRBV5-1
CDR3aa: CASSLGADTEAFF
CDR3nt: TGCGCCAGCAGCTTGGGCGCGGACACTGAAGCTTTCTTT

j_gene: TRBJ2-7
abundance: -
d_gene: TRBD2
v_gene: TRBV6-6
CDR3aa: CASSYSISGGYEQYF
CDR3nt: TGTGCCAGCAGTTACTCGATCTCGGGGGGCTACGAGCAGTACTTC

j_gene: TRBJ1-2
abundance: -
d_gene: -
v_gene: TRBV20-1
CDR3aa: CSASDTRGYTF
CDR3nt: TGCAGTGCTTCGGACACGCGAGGCTACACCTTC

j_gene: TRBJ2-5
abundance: -
d_gene: TRBD2
v_gene: TRBV11-2
CDR3aa: CASSRGRGRWETQYF
CDR3nt: TGTGCCAGCAGCCGCGGGAGGGGGCGATGGGAGACCCAGTACTTC

j_gene: TRBJ2-5
abundance: -
d_gene: -
v_gene: TRBV6-4
CDR3aa: CASSRIHQETQYF
CDR3nt: TGTGCCAGCAGCAGGATACACCAAGAGACCCAGTACTTC